Shown below are 17 T cell receptor beta chains from a single sample sequenced in a study of T cell repertoires in ileal Crohn's disease. Sequencing was performed with immunoSEQ multiplex PCR; in TCRdb, only in-frame clones are kept and a portion is missing. The sample contains roughly 8,400 clones, approximately 80% of which appear only once. Specimen: ileal tissue. The receptors were gathered from an adult with Crohn's disease.

J is TRBJ1-2 and V is TRBV27; a possible D gene is TRBD1 (5 bases). The CDR3 has 16 amino acids. The ends were cut back, 5 bases at V and 2 bases at J, with 18 bases in the middle. CDR1 and CDR2 (germline): MNHEY, SMNVEV (reference sequence). The CDR3 reads CASSPLGGTPNYGYTF. CDR3 DNA sequence: TGTGCCAGCAGTCCATTGGGGGGGACTCCGAACTATGGCTACACCTTC.

This chain uses TRBV5-1 with TRBJ2-7, with a weak D call TRBD2 (6 bases). This CDR3 spans 14 amino acids. Trimming cost V 4 bases and J 3 bases, with 14 bases left between them. Germline CDR1 and CDR2: SGHRS and YFSETQ. The CDR3 region has the DNA TGCGCCAGCAGCATGCAGGGAGCGGGCTACGAGCAGTACTTC. This translates into CASSMQGAGYEQYF.

The chain's CDR3 is CASSLPLAGRTGELFF. The CDR3 bases are TGTGCCAGCAGCTTACCCCTAGCGGGACGGACCGGGGAGCTGTTTTTT. This chain joins TRBV9 and TRBJ2-2, with 9 positions matching TRBD2. Per germline, CDR1 SGDLS and CDR2 YYNGEE. This CDR3 is built from 16 residues. The V segment lost 4 bases and the J segment 5 bases; nucleotides outside the gene matches: 9.

The chain couples TRBV9 to TRBJ1-1; D possibly corresponds to TRBD1 (6 bases). With 0 bases removed from V and 3 bases from J, the gap between germline ends came to 15 bases. There are 16 residues in the CDR3. CDR1 is SGDLS and CDR2 is YYNGEE in the germline V gene. CDR3: CASSVGGGGPYTEAFF. The CDR3 region has the DNA TGTGCCAGCAGCGTAGGAGGGGGTGGACCATACACTGAAGCTTTCTTT.

The chain couples TRBV2 to TRBJ1-2; D may be TRBD1 (6 bases). V gave up 4 bases and J gave up 3 bases, with 12 bases separating them. CDR3 length: 14 amino acids. Per germline, CDR1 SNHLY and CDR2 FYNNEI. CDR3 residues: CASSGQGRDYGYTF. CDR3 nucleotide sequence: TGTGCCAGCAGTGGGCAGGGGCGGGACTATGGCTACACCTTC. The full variable domain, rest sourced from reference TRBV2 and TRBJ1-2, is EPEVTQTPSHQVTQMGQEVILRCVPISNHLYFYWYRQILGQKVEFLVSFYNNEISEKSEIFDDQFSVERPDGSNFTLKIRSTKLEDSAMYFCASSGQGRDYGYTFGSGTRLTVV.

In this sample, this clone turned up a few times. The V and J genes are TRBV6-1 and TRBJ2-3; 8 bases line up with TRBD2. The CDR3 extends over 15 amino acids. The V segment lost 6 bases and the J segment 4 bases; nucleotides outside the gene matches: 9. The V gene's germline CDR1 is MNHNS and CDR2 SASEGT. CDR3 bases: TGTGCCAGCAGAATTAGCGGGACTATCCCAGATACGCAGTATTTT. Translation: CASRISGTIPDTQYF.

The V call is TRBV19, the J call TRBJ2-2, with 7 nucleotides matching TRBD1. CDR1 and CDR2 from the germline V gene are LNHDA and SQIVND (reference sequence). Trimming took 0 bases from V and 4 from J; bases not matched to a gene: 8. The CDR3 sequence is 17 residues long. The CDR3 loop reads CASSIDHRGLSTGELFF. The CDR3 DNA sequence: TGTGCCAGTAGTATAGATCACAGGGGCTTGAGCACCGGGGAGCTGTTTTTT.

The chain links TRBV4-3 to TRBJ1-2; no clear D gene. The CDR3 length is 13 residues. CDR1 and CDR2 from the germline V gene are LGHNA and YSLEER. Deletions cut 0 bases from V and 6 bases from J, with 8 bases between. CDR3 coding DNA: TGCGCCAGCAGCCAAGATGGAGGGAATGGCTACACCTTC. Its translation: CASSQDGGNGYTF.

The J gene is TRBJ1-1, the V gene TRBV19; D remains unclear. CDR1 is LNHDA and CDR2 is SQIVND in the germline V gene (reference sequence). The CDR3 extends over 13 amino acids. V shed 2 bases and J shed 1 base, with 5 bases lying between them. The CDR3: CASSITANTEAFF. CDR3 in DNA: TGTGCCAGTAGTATAACCGCGAACACTGAAGCTTTCTTT.

V gene TRBV9 combines with J gene TRBJ2-7; 10 nucleotides agree with TRBD1. This CDR3 contains 14 residues. The germline V gene encodes CDR1 SGDLS and CDR2 YYNGEE. J gave up 4 bases and V 0 bases, and 1 base lay outside the gene matches. CDR3 in amino acids: CASSVGQGAYEQYF. In nucleotides, the CDR3 is TGTGCCAGCAGCGTAGGACAGGGGGCATACGAGCAGTACTTC.

Written as DNA, the CDR3 is TGTGCCAGCAGCCCAGCCGGGACAGTGGACTCCTACGAGCAGTACTTC. Protein: CASSPAGTVDSYEQYF. This chain links TRBV9 with TRBJ2-7; 7 nucleotides match TRBD1. The J segment lost 0 bases and the V segment lost 4 bases, leaving 10 bases of the junction unmatched. Per the germline V gene, CDR1 is SGDLS and CDR2 is YYNGEE. CDR3 size: 16 residues.

The genes are TRBV6-6 and TRBJ1-2; 7 bases align to TRBD1. With V trimmed by 4 bases and J by 4 bases, 3 bases remained unmatched. The germline V gene has CDR1 MNHNY and CDR2 SVGAGI (reference sequence). The CDR3 has 13 amino acids. The CDR3 bases are TGTGCCAGCAGTTTGGGACAGATCTATGGCTACACCTTC. It is translated as CASSLGQIYGYTF.

The chain uses TRBV6-6 and TRBJ2-7, with 8 bases lining up with TRBD2. V gave up 0 bases and J gave up 6 bases; unmatched junction bases: 7. CDR1 is MNHNY, CDR2 SVGAGI, per germline (reference sequence). The CDR3 is 15 amino acids. The CDR3 nucleotides are TGTGCCAGCAGTTACTCTACGGGAGGGCCGGTCGAGCAGTACTTC. It specifies CASSYSTGGPVEQYF.

This chain joins TRBV27 and TRBJ2-1; D assignment may be TRBD1 or TRBD2 (8 bases each). V gave up 6 bases and J gave up 5 bases, with 20 bases separating them. Germline V gene data show CDR1 as MNHEY and CDR2 as SMNVEV (reference sequence). This CDR3 has 16 amino acids. This CDR3 reads CASRQGEVAGNNEQFF. CDR3 in DNA: TGTGCCAGCAGACAGGGGGAAGTAGCGGGAAACAATGAGCAGTTCTTC.

The chain is built from TRBV9 and TRBJ2-2; D may be TRBD1 (6 bases). CDR1 and CDR2 from the germline V gene are SGDLS and YYNGEE. The CDR3 is 14 amino acids. V was pared by 5 bases and J by 5 bases, with 13 bases between. CDR3 nucleotide sequence: TGTGCCAGCAGTGAACAGGGTTGGACCGGGGAGCTGTTTTTT. Protein: CASSEQGWTGELFF. Based on the CDR3 plus reference TRBV9 and TRBJ2-2, the full variable domain is DSGVTQTPKHLITATGQRVTLRCSPRSGDLSVYWYQQSLDQGLQFLIQYYNGEERAKGNILERFSAQQFPDLHSELNLSSLELGDSALYFCASSEQGWTGELFFGEGSRLTVL.

The chain uses TRBV6-5 and TRBJ2-7; D not certain. The CDR3 has 12 residues. CDR1 is MNHEY, CDR2 SVGAGI, per germline. V gave up 6 bases and J gave up 2 bases, with 8 bases separating them. The CDR3 spells CASSRGTYEQYF. DNA for the CDR3: TGTGCCAGCAGCCGAGGAACCTACGAGCAGTACTTC.

This clone was found once. The V call is TRBV25-1, the J call TRBJ2-1; 12 nucleotides line up with TRBD2. The V gene end was trimmed by 7 bases and the J gene end by 8 bases; junction bases not matched to a gene: 9. The CDR3 sequence is 15 residues long. The germline CDR1 and CDR2 sequences are MGHDK and SYGVNS. This chain's CDR3 is CASITTSGGLDEQFF. The CDR3, as DNA: TGTGCCAGCATTACGACTAGCGGGGGCCTTGATGAGCAGTTCTTC.